A single count supports the clone carrying this T cell receptor (beta chain). Its target is not known. This entry is derived from a study of identifying expanded T cells in peripheral blood. Study-wide results and caveats: Across healthy donors, higher total template counts meant significantly greater approximately two-week count variance.

Assay: immunoSEQ multiplex PCR; the TCRdb copy retains only in-frame clones and omits some. The data show about 89,000 clones, 88% seen once. During the collection period, no donor immune events like infections were recorded. The receptor was derived from a person aged 18 to 69 in good health. Sequencing was done on a sample of blood.

The CDR3 DNA reads as TGCGCCAGCAGCCAGGACAGGGGTGATTCACCCCTCCACTTT. It specifies CASSQDRGDSPLHF. The V call is TRBV4-3, the J call TRBJ1-6, with 9 bases fitting TRBD1. CDR3 length: 14 amino acids. V shed 3 bases, J shed 8 bases, and the junction held 2 bases outside the gene matches. Germline CDR1 reads LGHNA; CDR2 reads YSLEER.